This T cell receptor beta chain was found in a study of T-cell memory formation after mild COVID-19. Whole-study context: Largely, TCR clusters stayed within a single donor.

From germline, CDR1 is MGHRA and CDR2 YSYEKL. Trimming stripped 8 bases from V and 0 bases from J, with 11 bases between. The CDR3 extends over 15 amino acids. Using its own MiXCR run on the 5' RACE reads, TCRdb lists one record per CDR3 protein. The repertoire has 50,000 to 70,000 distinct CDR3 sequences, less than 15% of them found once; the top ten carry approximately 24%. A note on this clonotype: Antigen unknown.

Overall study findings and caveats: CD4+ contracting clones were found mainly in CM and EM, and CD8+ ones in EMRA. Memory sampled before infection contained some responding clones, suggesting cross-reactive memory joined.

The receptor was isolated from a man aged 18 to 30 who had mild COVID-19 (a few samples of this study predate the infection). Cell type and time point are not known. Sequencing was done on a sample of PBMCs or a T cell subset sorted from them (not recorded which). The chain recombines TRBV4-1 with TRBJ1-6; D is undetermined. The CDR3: CASGLGSSYNSPLHF. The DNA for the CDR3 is TGCGCCAGCGGTCTGGGGAGCTCCTATAATTCACCCCTCCACTTT.